This T cell receptor (beta chain) was captured by sequencing in a study of post-analysis software for immune sequencing data. Study-level background: Patients with relapsing-remitting, secondary progressive and progressive-relapsing multiple sclerosis courses were all represented. Notes on the study in general: A significant reduction in normalized Chao1 diversity was observed in multiple sclerosis patients versus controls. By F measure, samples from a shared preparation batch strongly co-clustered. Controls had lower frequencies than patients of about 5 TRBV segments, which included TRBV5-6, TRBV5-1 and TRBV20-1.

V lost 5 bases, J lost 3 bases, and 14 bases lay in between. Per germline, CDR1 SQVTM and CDR2 ANQGSEA. CDR3 length equals 14 residues. As regards this clonotype: Antigen unknown.

The TCR beta cDNA libraries contained unique molecular identifiers. Yield was about 500,000 cDNA molecules from 1 to 10 million T cells. MiXCR was run by TCRdb on the PCR reads, yielding one entry per CDR3 protein. The top ten hold approximately 4.4% of the sample, which has around 770,000 distinct CDR3 sequences, 35% to 55% seen once. The chain has TRBV29-1 and TRBJ1-5, with D perhaps TRBD1 (5 bases). The origin of this receptor is a girl under 18 with multiple sclerosis. The source material was blood. In DNA form, the CDR3 reads TGCAGCGTTCGTCAGGGTTCGGACAATCAGCCCCAGCATTTT. It specifies CSVRQGSDNQPQHF.